This TCR beta chain was sequenced during a study of shared clonotypes between healthy human individuals (dated by TCRdb to 2019 to 2021). Background on the whole study: Three men and two women, aged 18 to 49 years, made up the cohort. For each donor, three plates each were used for CD4 naive and CD4 memory, two plates were used for CD8 naive, and one plate was used for CD8 memory. To estimate repertoire size and how much clonotype sharing occurs between individuals, the study deeply sequenced the blood TCR repertoires of five healthy adults. Leukapheresis yielded between about 0.9 and 9 billion PBMCs per donor. Different laboratories and diverse techniques were used to prepare libraries and sequence TCR repertoires, to increase sequencing depth and limit assay-specific biases.

The research as a whole found: Larger estimated clonotype richness was generally found for naive subsets than for memory subsets. Even with the large sequencing depth, rarefaction of the sorted-subset datasets indicated that sequencing was incomplete. Higher generation probabilities were observed for clonotypes shared by all four sorted-subset donors than for non-shared clonotypes. Pairwise subsampling led to the expectation that sequencing depth would affect the degree of clonotype sharing among donors. Because the study included only a small number of donors, the genetic and exposure-history diversity represented was limited. When several donors were compared, the shared fraction of clonotypes was about 5% for naive CD4, around 3.6% for naive CD8, 2% to 2.5% for memory CD4, and 0.3% to 0.5% for memory CD8. Sampling was restricted to blood, and TCR repertoires in tissues likely differ from the TCR repertoires found in blood.

Turning to this clone: Its recognized antigen is unknown. No clone much larger than this one lies a single base away; base qualities are absent.

Using the deep immunoSEQ assay, TCR CDR3 regions were amplified from genomic DNA by multiplex PCR. Extracted genomic DNA from each cell subset was spread evenly across all wells of several immunoSEQ 96-well plates, with each plate serving as a replicate. Each replicate PCR for sorted subsets received around 200 ng genomic DNA, equal to some 32,000 T cell genomes. Purified libraries were quantified with a Qubit 3.0 fluorometer, sized on a Bioanalyzer 2100, and re-quantified with the KAPA Library Quantification kit. A separate single-read 150-cycle Illumina NextSeq 550 flow cell was used to sequence each immunoSEQ 96-well plate. As for how the authors treated the data: Because only junctional sequences without quality scores were contained in the immunoSEQ output, filtering matching that applied to full-length reads could not be performed. Sequences were annotated with PyIR, a Python wrapper for IgBLAST v1.9, using IMGT germline references to assign V/J genes and CDR3. Any read was removed if the V/J assignment was weak (E-value above 1e-6), the CDR3 was missing, or the read contained stop codons, out-of-frame junctions, or ambiguous translated residues. A V3J clonotype was defined by an identical inferred V gene, J gene, and CDR3 amino acid sequence. To compute the percentage overlap between repertoires, the number of shared unique clonotypes was divided by the size of the smaller repertoire. Richness of each repertoire was evaluated using RTK rarefaction, the Chao1 estimator, and Recon v2.1 estimates of unobserved clonotypes. For all TCRbeta clonotypes obtained by the gDNA method from a few donors, generation probabilities were computed with OLGA. TCRdb's version of the immuneACCESS table is confined to in-frame rearrangements and falls short of the full clone set. An unresolved V gene accounts for under half of the shortfall where checked; the remainder is of unknown origin. That table is the source of V, J and clone size, and D and trimming were worked out from the DNA. Counted in this sample were about 1 million clones; about three quarters of them appeared once. Clones ranked in the top ten supply about 1.5% of the sample.

A distance of 13 bases separates the germline ends of V and J, which lose 0 bases and 4 bases respectively. For CDR1 and CDR2, the germline V gene lists LGHNA and YSLEER. Taken from cysteine to phenylalanine, the CDR3 has 16 residues. The CDR3 DNA has 48 bases and is translated from base 1. Donors were healthy HIV-negative adults with no recently reported acute infections or vaccinations. Every donor was a Caucasian adult living in Nashville, Tennessee, USA. CD4+ T cells were enriched by magnetic negative selection; naive cells were then positively selected on CD45RA, and the negative fraction formed the memory subset. After blood collection by leukapheresis, PBMCs were isolated using Ficoll-Histopaque density gradient centrifugation and then cryopreserved in the vapor phase of liquid nitrogen. Analytical flow cytometry was used to check the purity and quantity of every magnetically sorted T cell population. Genomic DNA was isolated from each sorted fraction and quantified by UV absorbance on a Nanodrop 2000c.

The chain links TRBV4-3 with TRBJ2-1; a weak D assignment points to TRBD2 (5 bases agree). Source material: memory CD4+ T cells sorted from blood. According to the study, the label for this sample's cell subset or site signals: CD45RA-negative fraction. The TCR originated in a man younger than 30 in good health. The CDR3 protein sequence reads: CASSQEVAGYYNEQFF. The DNA sequence is as follows: TGCGCCAGCAGCCAAGAAGTGGCGGGTTATTACAATGAGCAGTTCTTC.